The 22 T cell receptor beta chains presented below share a single source sample, sequenced in a study of OX40 agonist ivuxolimab in advanced cancers. The method was immunoSEQ multiplex PCR; TCRdb's version includes in-frame clones alone and lacks a portion of them. This table holds 42,000 or so clones, 82% found once. The specimen comprised CD4+ or CD8+ T cells sorted from blood, sampled in a trial of the OX40 agonist ivuxolimab. These receptors all stem from an adult with an advanced solid tumor such as melanoma, head and neck, liver or kidney cancer.

The gene calls are TRBV6-1 and TRBJ2-2, with unresolved D. V was cut by 2 bases and J by 4 bases, with 5 bases left in between. The CDR3 has 13 amino acids. Germline CDR1 MNHNS, CDR2 SASEGT. CDR3 nucleotides: TGTGCCAGCAGTGAACCGAGCACCGGGGAGCTGTTTTTT. Translation gives CASSEPSTGELFF.

The chain uses TRBV6-5 and TRBJ1-2; TRBD1 is a possible D gene (6 bases). Trimming removed 7 bases at V and 7 bases at J, with 16 bases between. CDR1 is MNHEY, CDR2 SVGAGI, per germline. The CDR3 is made up of 13 amino acids. This chain's CDR3 is CASKGVGAGGYTF. For the CDR3, the DNA is TGTGCCAGCAAGGGCGTGGGGGCAGGTGGCTACACCTTC.

The chain is built from TRBV7-2 and TRBJ1-5; perhaps TRBD1 as D (6 bases). The germline V gene encodes CDR1 SGHTA and CDR2 FQGNSA. The ends were cut back, 1 base at V and 3 bases at J, with 10 bases in the middle. The CDR3 length is 15 residues. For the CDR3, the DNA is TGTGCCAGCAGCTTAGAACAGGGACTCAATCAGCCCCAGCATTTT. Translating it yields CASSLEQGLNQPQHF.

V and J are TRBV27 and TRBJ1-5; 7 nucleotides match TRBD1. The CDR3 contains 16 residues. The V gene end was trimmed by 5 bases and the J gene end by 1 base; junction bases not matched to a gene: 8. CDR1 and CDR2 (germline): MNHEY, SMNVEV (reference sequence). Written as DNA, the CDR3 is TGTGCCAGCAGTCCAAACCGCAGGGGGAGCAATCAGCCCCAGCATTTT. Translated: CASSPNRRGSNQPQHF.

This clone occurred once. The chain links TRBV9 to TRBJ2-1; a possible D gene is TRBD2 (6 bases). With 0 bases removed from V and 8 bases from J, the gap between germline ends came to 24 bases. CDR1 and CDR2 from the germline V gene are SGDLS and YYNGEE. The CDR3 runs to 18 residues. In DNA, the CDR3 is TGTGCCAGCAGCGTAGTCCGGGACGCGGGGCTCCTGGGGGATGAGCAGTTCTTC. This sequence encodes CASSVVRDAGLLGDEQFF. The whole variable domain, remainder taken from reference TRBV9 and TRBJ2-1, is DSGVTQTPKHLITATGQRVTLRCSPRSGDLSVYWYQQSLDQGLQFLIQYYNGEERAKGNILERFSAQQFPDLHSELNLSSLELGDSALYFCASSVVRDAGLLGDEQFFGPGTRLTVL.

The J gene is TRBJ2-1, the V gene TRBV19; 11 bases are a match to TRBD2. The CDR3 loop spans 17 amino acids. Germline V gives CDR1 LNHDA, CDR2 SQIVND (reference sequence). Germline trimming cut 5 bases from V and 6 bases from J; bases unmatched to any gene: 12. The chain's CDR3 is CASSPTQLAGVVNEQFF. CDR3 nucleotides: TGTGCCAGTAGTCCAACCCAACTAGCGGGAGTAGTCAATGAGCAGTTCTTC. Combining the CDR3 with reference TRBV19 and TRBJ2-1 gives the whole variable domain DGGITQSPKYLFRKEGQNVTLSCEQNLNHDAMYWYRQDPGQGLRLIYYSQIVNDFQKGDIAEGYSVSREKKESFPLTVTSAQKNPTAFYLCASSPTQLAGVVNEQFFGPGTRLTVL.

The genes are TRBV19 and TRBJ2-5, with D perhaps being TRBD1 or TRBD2 (5 bases each). V was pared by 10 bases and J by 2 bases, with 8 bases between. Germline V CDR1 and CDR2: LNHDA, SQIVND (reference sequence). The CDR3 is 11 amino acids. The CDR3 sequence: CATRGQETQYF. The DNA of the CDR3 is TGTGCCACGAGGGGACAAGAGACCCAGTACTTC.

The rearrangement links TRBV19 to TRBJ2-2; no definite D call. The CDR3 spans 10 residues. V was shortened by 10 bases and J by 6 bases, with 6 bases between the two germline ends. Per germline, CDR1 LNHDA and CDR2 SQIVND (reference sequence). CDR3 DNA: TGTGCCACTCTCGCCGGGGAGCTGTTTTTT. Translation: CATLAGELFF.

Here the CDR3 reads CASKLRGMNEQYF. The CDR3 DNA reads TGTGCCAGTAAGCTCAGGGGGATGAACGAGCAGTACTTC. The chain recombines TRBV19 with TRBJ2-7, with 7 bases fitting TRBD1. Trimming cost V 7 bases and J 5 bases; bases outside gene matches: 8. Germline values: CDR1 LNHDA, CDR2 SQIVND (reference sequence). The CDR3 spans 13 residues.

This chain joins TRBV9 and TRBJ2-1, with TRBD1 as a possible D gene (6 bases). Germline CDR1 SGDLS, CDR2 YYNGEE. CDR3 length equals 14 residues. Trimming removed 5 bases at V and 4 bases at J, with 13 bases between. Here the CDR3 DNA reads TGTGCCAGCAGTCGAATGGACAGATACAATGAGCAGTTCTTC. Its protein product is CASSRMDRYNEQFF. Filled out from reference TRBV9 and TRBJ2-1, the complete variable domain reads DSGVTQTPKHLITATGQRVTLRCSPRSGDLSVYWYQQSLDQGLQFLIQYYNGEERAKGNILERFSAQQFPDLHSELNLSSLELGDSALYFCASSRMDRYNEQFFGPGTRLTVL.

The V gene is TRBV6-4, the J gene TRBJ2-1; D is unresolved. CDR1 is MRHNA, CDR2 SNTAGT, per germline. CDR3 length: 15 residues. V was shortened by 2 bases and J by 2 bases, with 10 bases between the two germline ends. The CDR3 loop is CASSDGQSTYNEQFF. DNA for the CDR3: TGTGCCAGCAGTGACGGGCAAAGCACCTACAATGAGCAGTTCTTC.

This clone occurred once. The chain couples TRBV9 to TRBJ2-2; the D gene is possibly TRBD2 (5 bases). The germline gives CDR1 SGDLS, CDR2 YYNGEE. The ends were cut back, 2 bases at V and 7 bases at J, with 15 bases in the middle. The CDR3 totals 15 residues. CDR3 DNA: TGTGCCAGCAGCGTGACGCCAACACGGGGCGGGGAGCTGTTTTTT. Amino acids: CASSVTPTRGGELFF.

The V gene is TRBV5-6, the J gene TRBJ1-2; D is possibly TRBD1 (5 bases). CDR1 SGHDT and CDR2 YYEEEE come from the germline V gene. Trimming shortened V by 2 bases and J by 8 bases, and 10 bases separated the two germline ends. The CDR3 covers 12 residues. In DNA, the CDR3 is TGTGCCAGCAGCTTAGACAGAGTCGGCTACACCTTC. Translated: CASSLDRVGYTF.

The chain is built from TRBV4-3 and TRBJ2-7; TRBD2 agrees at 12 bases. J gave up 4 bases and V 4 bases, and 5 bases lay outside the gene matches. This CDR3 is 15 amino acids long. CDR1 and CDR2 (germline): LGHNA, YSLEER. CDR3 region: CASSPRLAGEYEQYF. The CDR3, as DNA: TGCGCCAGCAGCCCGCGACTAGCGGGAGAGTACGAGCAGTACTTC.

The chain has TRBV7-3 and TRBJ2-2, with 8 bases identical to TRBD1. The CDR3 contains 15 residues. The germline V gene encodes CDR1 SGHTA and CDR2 FQGTGA. V trimming: 10 bases; J trimming: 6 bases; junction bases outside the gene matches: 13. CDR3 coding DNA: TGTGCCACCTTCGGGGACAGGAACGTTCCCGGGGAGCTGTTTTTT. Translated, it gives CATFGDRNVPGELFF.

This clone was seen only once. V gene TRBV5-8 combines with J gene TRBJ1-6, with D perhaps matching TRBD1 (5 bases). CDR3 length: 15 amino acids. From germline, CDR1 is SGHTS and CDR2 YDEGEE. V lost 4 bases to trimming and J lost 8 bases, with 16 bases between them. Here the CDR3 reads CASSNGDPAYSPLHF. CDR3 sequence (DNA): TGTGCCAGCAGCAACGGGGACCCGGCTTATTCACCCCTCCACTTT.

The chain carries TRBV5-6 and TRBJ2-5, with TRBD2 matching 8 bases. The germline gives CDR1 SGHDT, CDR2 YYEEEE. Losses at the gene ends were 1 base for V and 3 bases for J; bases not matched to a gene: 5. This CDR3 region has 15 residues. The DNA of the CDR3 is TGTGCCAGCAGCTTGCACGGGGGGGCGGAAGAGACCCAGTACTTC. The encoded protein is CASSLHGGAEETQYF.

The chain joins TRBV4-3 to TRBJ2-2, with D perhaps matching TRBD2 (6 bases). The germline V gene has CDR1 LGHNA and CDR2 YSLEER. The length of the CDR3 is 15 residues. V was pared by 2 bases and J by 2 bases, with 9 bases between. The CDR3 coding sequence is TGCGCCAGCAGCCAATACGGGAGCAACACCGGGGAGCTGTTTTTT. It translates to CASSQYGSNTGELFF.

This clone has a handful of counts. V gene TRBV28 combines with J gene TRBJ2-7; TRBD1 or TRBD2 may be the D gene (5 bases each). Between the trimmed V and J ends, which lost 7 bases and 3 bases, there was a span of 16 bases. This CDR3 has 14 residues. Germline V gives CDR1 MDHEN, CDR2 SYDVKM. In DNA, the CDR3 is TGTGCCAGCACTCTTAAGGGGAGTTTCTACGAGCAGTACTTC. The encoded protein is CASTLKGSFYEQYF. The full variable domain, rest sourced from reference TRBV28 and TRBJ2-7, is DVKVTQSSRYLVKRTGEKVFLECVQDMDHENMFWYRQDPGLGLRLIYFSYDVKMKEKGDIPEGYSVSREKKERFSLILESASTNQTSMYLCASTLKGSFYEQYFGPGTRLTVT.

The chain carries TRBV7-9 and TRBJ1-2; D remains ambiguous. The CDR3 is 12 amino acids. V was pared by 3 bases and J by 6 bases, with 8 bases between. CDR1 and CDR2 (germline): SEHNR, FQNEAQ (reference sequence). The DNA for the CDR3 is TGTGCCAGCAGCTTGCGTGGGGATGGCTACACCTTC. Its protein product is CASSLRGDGYTF.

The V call is TRBV6-5, the J call TRBJ2-2; 7 positions match TRBD1. The CDR3 spans 15 residues. Trimming removed 0 bases from V and 4 bases from J; junction bases left unmatched: 2. Germline CDR1 and CDR2: MNHEY and SVGAGI. CDR3: CASSYSTGFTGELFF. The CDR3 DNA reads as TGTGCCAGCAGTTACTCGACAGGGTTCACCGGGGAGCTGTTTTTT.

In DNA, the CDR3 is TGTGCCAGCAGCCAACGACTAGCGAGCGATACGCAGTATTTT. It encodes CASSQRLASDTQYF. The chain combines TRBV14 with TRBJ2-3; 8 bases fit TRBD2. The CDR3 is made up of 14 amino acids. The trim removed 2 bases at V and 6 bases at J, leaving 4 bases unmatched. The V gene's germline CDR1 is SGHDN and CDR2 FVKESK.